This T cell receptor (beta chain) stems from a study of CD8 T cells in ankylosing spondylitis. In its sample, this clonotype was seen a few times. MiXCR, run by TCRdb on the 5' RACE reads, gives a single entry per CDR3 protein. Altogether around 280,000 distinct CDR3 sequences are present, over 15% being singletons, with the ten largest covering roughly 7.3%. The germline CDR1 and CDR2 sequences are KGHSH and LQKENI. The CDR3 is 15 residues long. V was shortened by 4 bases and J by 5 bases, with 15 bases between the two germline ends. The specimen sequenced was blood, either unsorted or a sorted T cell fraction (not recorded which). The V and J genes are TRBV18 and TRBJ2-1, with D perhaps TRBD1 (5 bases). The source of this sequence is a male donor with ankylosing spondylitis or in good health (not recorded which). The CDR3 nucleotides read TGTGCCAGCTCACTTCCCCGGACATATAACAATGAGCAGTTCTTC. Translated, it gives CASSLPRTYNNEQFF. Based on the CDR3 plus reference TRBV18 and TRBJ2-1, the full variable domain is NAGVMQNPRHLVRRRGQEARLRCSPMKGHSHVYWYRQLPEEGLKFMVYLQKENIIDESGMPKERFSAEFPKEGPSILRIQQVVRGDSAAYFCASSLPRTYNNEQFFGPGTRLTVL.